This TCR beta chain was captured in a study of patients and donors after allogeneic stem cell transplantation. This clonotype appeared a few times. The CDR3 covers 12 residues. CDR1 and CDR2 from the germline V gene are SGHDN and FVKESK. V gave up 4 bases and J gave up 8 bases, with 9 bases separating them. TCRdb called the RT-PCR reads again in MiXCR, with one record for every CDR3 protein. There are 80,000 to 90,000 distinct CDR3 sequences in the sample; 40% to 60% occur only once, and around 55% lies in the top ten. Material for sequencing was blood, either unsorted or a sorted T cell fraction (not recorded which). The sequence was obtained from a human donor who was either an allogeneic HSCT recipient or a stem cell or donor lymphocyte infusion donor (not recorded which). It is not recorded whose cells these are; they may come from a transplant donor. The V gene is TRBV14, the J gene TRBJ1-3, with D possibly being TRBD1 (5 bases). The CDR3 spells CASSLWGYTIYF. As DNA, the CDR3 is TGTGCCAGCAGCCTTTGGGGCTACACCATATATTTT.